This T cell receptor (beta chain) comes out of a study of regulatory T cells in long-lasting Graves disease. Arm-PCR of CDR3 regions and iRepertoire HTBI primers were used to build TCR beta libraries. Using its own MiXCR run on the multiplex PCR reads, TCRdb lists one record per CDR3 protein. The profile shows about 420,000 distinct CDR3 sequences, about a sixth of them singletons. The time point: newly diagnosed GD, antithyroid drugs for less than 3 months. After RNA was extracted from PBMCs, the TCR library was made from it. From each patient, roughly 9 milliliters of peripheral blood was drawn and collected into an EDTA anticoagulant tube. The same data also went into a second study, on T cells in Graves' hyperthyroidism and ophthalmopathy. Per that paper: From stable hyperthyroidism, ophthalmopathy was set apart by a 13 V-J model.

The sequencing here drew on peripheral blood mononuclear cells (PBMCs), taken at new diagnosis, from a patient treated with antithyroid drugs. This TCR was sampled from a woman younger than 35 with Graves disease.

Here the CDR3 DNA reads TGTGCCACCCAGTCCCAAGGACAGGGGGCGAGGAATGAGCAGTTCTTC. Translating it yields CATQSQGQGARNEQFF. The genes are TRBV6-1 and TRBJ2-1; the match to TRBD1 covers 11 bases. The CDR3 totals 16 residues. CDR1 is MNHNS, CDR2 SASEGT, per germline. V gave up 10 bases and J gave up 7 bases; unmatched junction bases: 15.